The 25 T cell receptor beta chains in this list originate from one sample, sequenced in a study of long-term antiretroviral therapy in people with HIV. The assay used was immunoSEQ (version v3.0), run at survey level. The data were produced by immunoSEQ multiplex PCR, yet TCRdb's version contains in-frame clones alone and is incomplete. The table has approximately 33,000 clones, 70% to 90% seen once. Sequences were derived from unsorted PBMCs, sampled 0.8 years before starting antiretroviral therapy. These receptors were taken from a young man with HIV.

The CDR3 protein is CASSSRGYEQYF. For the CDR3, the DNA is TGTGCCAGCAGCTCCAGGGGTTACGAGCAGTACTTC. The rearrangement joins TRBV11-2 to TRBJ2-7; D possibly corresponds to TRBD1 (6 bases). The CDR3 has 12 amino acids. Germline CDR1 is SGHAT and CDR2 is FQNNGV. Trimming left V 4 bases short and J 4 bases short, with 8 bases between.

This clone was seen just once. The chain is built from TRBV11-3 and TRBJ2-1; 12 nucleotides line up with TRBD2. The junction had 8 bases not matched to a gene; V was cut back by 6 bases and J by 8 bases. Per the germline V gene, CDR1 is SGHNT and CDR2 is YENEEA. CDR3 size: 15 residues. The CDR3 nucleotides read TGTGCCAGCAGTCTCGGGACTAGCGGGTTCGATGAGCAGTTCTTC. It codes for CASSLGTSGFDEQFF.

The rearrangement links TRBV6-6 to TRBJ1-1; D is perhaps TRBD1 (5 bases). V lost 6 bases to trimming and J lost 5 bases, with 16 bases between them. CDR1 and CDR2 (germline): MNHNY, SVGAGI (reference sequence). There are 14 residues in the CDR3. The CDR3 spells CASSPAAGQTEAFF. CDR3 in DNA: TGTGCCAGCAGCCCCGCGGCAGGGCAAACTGAAGCTTTCTTT.

The table lists this clone with a count of one. The rearrangement uses TRBV29-1 and TRBJ1-2, with TRBD1 matching over 9 bases. This CDR3 is built from 12 residues. CDR1 and CDR2 (germline): SQVTM, ANQGSEA. J was trimmed by 8 bases and V by 3 bases; bases with no gene match: 4. CDR3 protein: CSVDRTGEGYTF. The CDR3 DNA reads as TGCAGCGTTGATCGGACAGGGGAAGGCTACACCTTC.

The chain couples TRBV9 to TRBJ2-6; no reliable D call. CDR3 length equals 15 residues. Germline assignment: CDR1 SGDLS and CDR2 YYNGEE. V was pared by 1 base and J by 0 bases, with 5 bases between. The CDR3 protein is CASSVIRSGANVLTF. The CDR3 region has the DNA TGTGCCAGCAGCGTAATCCGCTCTGGGGCCAACGTCCTGACTTTC.

V and J are TRBV4-3 and TRBJ1-1; unclear D gene. The ends were cut back, 1 base at V and 3 bases at J, with 6 bases in the middle. This CDR3 is 13 amino acids long. Germline V gene sequence: CDR1 LGHNA, CDR2 YSLEER. CDR3 DNA sequence: TGCGCCAGCAGCCAAGGACTCGACACTGAAGCTTTCTTT. The encoded protein is CASSQGLDTEAFF.

CDR3 sequence (DNA): TGTGCCAGCAGCTTGAGTCTTGATGGCTACACCTTC. The encoded protein is CASSLSLDGYTF. This chain uses TRBV5-6 with TRBJ1-2; D call uncertain. Germline V gives CDR1 SGHDT, CDR2 YYEEEE. The CDR3 covers 12 residues. The V end lost 1 base, the J end lost 6 bases, and 7 bases lay between the germline ends.

The chain is built from TRBV6-5 and TRBJ2-3; 7 nucleotides align to TRBD1. Germline V gives CDR1 MNHEY, CDR2 SVGAGI. J lost 10 bases, V lost 6 bases, and 13 bases had no gene match. The CDR3 runs to 14 residues. The CDR3 DNA reads TGTGCCAGCAGATCCTTCAGGGACAGTCAAGCGCAGTATTTT. This sequence encodes CASRSFRDSQAQYF.

The chain employs TRBV27 and TRBJ1-1, with D unclear. The CDR3 loop spans 12 amino acids. Trimming stripped 5 bases from V and 1 base from J, with 5 bases between. CDR1 is MNHEY and CDR2 is SMNVEV in the germline V gene (reference sequence). The CDR3 bases are TGTGCCAGCAGTCCGGGGAACACTGAAGCTTTCTTT. This sequence encodes CASSPGNTEAFF.

This chain joins TRBV6-6 and TRBJ2-7; the match to TRBD2 covers 9 bases. Germline CDR1 is MNHNY and CDR2 is SVGAGI (reference sequence). CDR3 size: 16 residues. The ends lost 0 bases at V and 4 bases at J; junction bases unmatched: 7. The CDR3 loop is CASSYSLAGSGYEQYF. The DNA of the CDR3 is TGTGCCAGCAGTTACTCCCTAGCGGGGTCGGGGTACGAGCAGTACTTC.

The CDR3 DNA follows: TGTGCCAGCAGTTACGTAGGACAGTCAGACTACGAGCAGTACTTC. It translates to CASSYVGQSDYEQYF. V gene TRBV6-5 combines with J gene TRBJ2-7, with D possibly TRBD1 on 6 matching bases. Germline V CDR1 and CDR2: MNHEY, SVGAGI. Trimming removed 2 bases at V and 3 bases at J, with 14 bases between. The CDR3 consists of 15 residues.

The chain combines TRBV6-5 with TRBJ1-1, with D unclear. V was trimmed by 6 bases and J by 4 bases, leaving 12 bases between them. Per germline, CDR1 MNHEY and CDR2 SVGAGI. The CDR3 has 13 amino acids. This CDR3 reads CASSPNRGTEAFF. Written as DNA, the CDR3 is TGTGCCAGCAGCCCCAACAGAGGCACTGAAGCTTTCTTT.

The CDR3 loop reads CASSSDYSSSYEQYF. The CDR3 region has the DNA TGTGCCAGCAGCTCCGACTACTCGAGCTCCTACGAGCAGTACTTC. The V gene is TRBV7-6, the J gene TRBJ2-7; D possibly corresponds to TRBD2 (5 bases). This CDR3 region has 15 residues. The ends were cut back, 4 bases at V and 0 bases at J, with 13 bases in the middle. Germline V CDR1 and CDR2: SGHVS, FNYEAQ.

As concerns this clone: Its ends do not fully match the called genes, so a read error is possible. The chain joins TRBV7-7 to TRBJ2-5; D may be TRBD1 or TRBD2 (5 bases each). Germline CDR1 is SSHAT and CDR2 is FNYEAQ (reference sequence). This CDR3 comprises 13 residues. The CDR3 DNA sequence: TGTGCTAGCAGCTCCAGCTGGGGGGAGACCCAGTACTTC. This sequence encodes CASSSSWGETQYF.

This clone was seen a few times. The chain is built from TRBV11-3 and TRBJ2-2, with unresolved D. The CDR3 has 13 residues. The V gene's germline CDR1 is SGHNT and CDR2 YENEEA. V was pared by 6 bases and J by 6 bases, with 11 bases between. The CDR3 DNA reads as TGTGCCAGCAGTCTTGAGGAAGCCGGGGAGCTGTTTTTT. This gives the protein CASSLEEAGELFF.

DNA of the CDR3: TGTGCCAGTCAGTTGGGGCCGGGCCAAGGGGTTGGCTACACCTTC. This translates into CASQLGPGQGVGYTF. The chain combines TRBV6-1 with TRBJ1-2, with D maybe TRBD1 (5 bases). Per germline, CDR1 MNHNS and CDR2 SASEGT. This CDR3 has 15 residues. Between the trimmed V and J ends, which lost 9 bases and 7 bases, there was a span of 24 bases.

The chain has TRBV5-5 and TRBJ1-2; D is uncertain. CDR3 length: 14 residues. Germline CDR1 reads SGHKS; CDR2 reads YYEKEE (reference sequence). The V end lost 2 bases, the J end lost 0 bases, and 8 bases lay between the germline ends. The DNA for the CDR3 is TGTGCCAGCAGCTTCACAGCCCCTAACTATGGCTACACCTTC. This gives the protein CASSFTAPNYGYTF.

This clone was found once. This rearrangement joins TRBV5-4 to TRBJ1-6; 10 positions agree with TRBD1. CDR3 length equals 16 residues. V lost 2 bases, J lost 5 bases, and 4 bases stayed unmatched. CDR1 SGHNT and CDR2 YYREEE come from the germline V gene (reference sequence). In nucleotides, the CDR3 is TGTGCCAGCAGCTTCCGGGACAGGGGCAATAATTCACCCCTCCACTTT. It codes for CASSFRDRGNNSPLHF.

This chain links TRBV19 with TRBJ2-7; tentative D call: TRBD1 (6 bases). V was clipped by 5 bases and J by 2 bases, with 13 bases between them. The germline V gene has CDR1 LNHDA and CDR2 SQIVND (reference sequence). The CDR3 totals 14 residues. In DNA form, the CDR3 reads TGTGCCAGTAGTTCCTGGACAGCGCCCTACGAGCAGTACTTC. Residues: CASSSWTAPYEQYF.

The V call is TRBV4-3, the J call TRBJ1-1; perhaps TRBD1 as D (5 bases). There are 14 residues in the CDR3. CDR1 and CDR2 (germline): LGHNA, YSLEER. V was trimmed by 0 bases and J by 8 bases, leaving 13 bases between them. The CDR3 spells CASSQEAPTEEAFF. Written as DNA, the CDR3 is TGCGCCAGCAGCCAAGAAGCTCCGACAGAAGAAGCTTTCTTT.

The chain couples TRBV19 to TRBJ1-5; TRBD1 aligns across 7 bases. Germline V gene data show CDR1 as LNHDA and CDR2 as SQIVND (reference sequence). J gave up 4 bases and V 5 bases, and 11 bases lay outside the gene matches. The CDR3 is made up of 16 amino acids. CDR3 in amino acids: CASSSRTGTDNQPQHF. The CDR3 DNA is TGTGCCAGTAGTTCTCGTACCGGGACAGATAATCAGCCCCAGCATTTT.

This chain joins TRBV27 and TRBJ1-5; D may be TRBD1 (5 bases). The germline V gene has CDR1 MNHEY and CDR2 SMNVEV (reference sequence). This CDR3 spans 15 amino acids. V lost 4 bases, J lost 0 bases, and 10 bases lay in between. CDR3 region: CASSSTVHSNQPQHF. The CDR3, as DNA: TGTGCCAGCAGTTCGACAGTCCATAGCAATCAGCCCCAGCATTTT.

The genes are TRBV19 and TRBJ2-3; D gene unclear. The CDR3 sequence is 13 residues long. Germline CDR1 and CDR2: LNHDA and SQIVND (reference sequence). Trimming stripped 0 bases from V and 4 bases from J, with 5 bases between. The CDR3 sequence is CASSIEYSDTQYF. The CDR3 DNA is TGTGCCAGTAGTATAGAATATTCAGATACGCAGTATTTT.

This rearrangement joins TRBV2 to TRBJ2-2; 8 nucleotides agree with TRBD1. The CDR3 is made up of 14 amino acids. The germline V gene encodes CDR1 SNHLY and CDR2 FYNNEI. V lost 6 bases to trimming and J lost 4 bases; unmatched junction nucleotides: 4. CDR3 sequence reads: CASSRGRGTGELFF. The CDR3 DNA reads as TGTGCCAGCAGCAGGGGGCGTGGCACCGGGGAGCTGTTTTTT.

The gene calls are TRBV4-1 and TRBJ1-1, with D possibly TRBD1 on 6 matching bases. Germline V gene lookup returns CDR1 MGHRA and CDR2 YSYEKL. Trimming left V 2 bases short and J 0 bases short, with 13 bases between. This CDR3 has 16 amino acids. The CDR3 DNA reads as TGCGCCAGCAGCCAAATACCAACAGGGCTGAACACTGAAGCTTTCTTT. It encodes CASSQIPTGLNTEAFF.